These T cell receptor beta chains were read from a single sample in a study of T cells in Graves' hyperthyroidism and ophthalmopathy. MiXCR, applied by TCRdb to the multiplex PCR reads, yields one record per CDR3 protein. The data contain hundreds of thousands of distinct CDR3 sequences, about 35% of them seen just once; the ten biggest clones take up about a third. Sequencing was carried out using blood. The receptors shown here come from a woman aged 40 to 50 with Graves' hyperthyroidism. CDR3s include the opening cysteine and the closing phenylalanine or tryptophan. D genes are given only for firm matches. For some rows the clone size is stated as once, few or many, or as a class when expanded; others skip it.

v_gene: TRBV4-3
d_gene: -
abundance: -
j_gene: TRBJ2-6
CDR3nt: TGCGCCAGCAGCCAAGAGCAGGGACTCTCTGGGGCCAACGTCCTGACTTTC
CDR3aa: CASSQEQGLSGANVLTF

v_gene: TRBV12-3/TRBV12-4
d_gene: -
abundance: many
j_gene: TRBJ1-5
CDR3nt: TGTGCCAGCTCCTTCACGGGGGTAGGCAATCAGCCCCAGCATTTT
CDR3aa: CASSFTGVGNQPQHF

v_gene: TRBV11-2
d_gene: TRBD1
abundance: few
j_gene: TRBJ1-2
CDR3nt: TGTGCCAGCAGCTCGTCAGGGGGGCCTGGCTACACCTTC
CDR3aa: CASSSSGGPGYTF

v_gene: TRBV19
d_gene: -
abundance: few
j_gene: TRBJ1-3
CDR3nt: TGTGCCAGTAGTATGAGCTCTGGAAACACCATATATTTT
CDR3aa: CASSMSSGNTIYF

v_gene: TRBV19
d_gene: -
abundance: many
j_gene: TRBJ1-5
CDR3nt: TGTGCCAGTAGTATTCGGGCAGGCGGGAGCAATCAGCCCCAGCATTTT
CDR3aa: CASSIRAGGSNQPQHF

v_gene: TRBV10-3
d_gene: TRBD1
abundance: many
j_gene: TRBJ2-7
CDR3nt: TGTGCCATGTCGGGACAGGGGGAGACCTACGAGCAGTACTTC
CDR3aa: CAMSGQGETYEQYF

v_gene: TRBV3-1
d_gene: -
abundance: few
j_gene: TRBJ1-3
CDR3nt: TGTGCCAGCAGCCAAGGGACGGGCTTCTCTGGAAACACCATATATTTT
CDR3aa: CASSQGTGFSGNTIYF

v_gene: TRBV12-3/TRBV12-4
d_gene: TRBD1
abundance: few
j_gene: TRBJ1-5
CDR3nt: TGTGCCAGCAGTAGAGCCGGGACAGGCAATCAGCCCCAGCATTTT
CDR3aa: CASSRAGTGNQPQHF

v_gene: TRBV6-6
d_gene: TRBD2
abundance: many
j_gene: TRBJ2-7
CDR3nt: TGTGCCAGCAGTTACTCGACTAGCGGGAGGTACTACGAGCAGTACTTC
CDR3aa: CASSYSTSGRYYEQYF

v_gene: TRBV7-9
d_gene: -
abundance: many
j_gene: TRBJ1-1
CDR3nt: TGTGCCACGCGCCCGAGGGGGGAATGGACTGAAGCTTTCTTT
CDR3aa: CATRPRGEWTEAFF

v_gene: TRBV29-1
d_gene: -
abundance: few
j_gene: TRBJ1-1
CDR3nt: TGCAGCGTTCAAACTCGCCTGGCGAACACTGAAGCTTTCTTT
CDR3aa: CSVQTRLANTEAFF

v_gene: TRBV19
d_gene: TRBD1
abundance: few
j_gene: TRBJ1-5
CDR3nt: TGTGCCAGTCGTGTCAGGGGGCGGACAGATAGCAATCAGCCCCAGCATTTT
CDR3aa: CASRVRGRTDSNQPQHF

v_gene: TRBV28
d_gene: TRBD1
abundance: -
j_gene: TRBJ2-5
CDR3nt: TGTGCCAGCAGTTCCACAGACAGGGAATGGTTAGAGACCCAGTACTTC
CDR3aa: CASSSTDREWLETQYF

v_gene: TRBV5-1
d_gene: -
abundance: -
j_gene: TRBJ2-7
CDR3nt: TGCGCCAGCAGCTTGTCCCCAGGGACCTCCTACGAGCAGTACTTC
CDR3aa: CASSLSPGTSYEQYF

v_gene: TRBV5-1
d_gene: -
abundance: -
j_gene: TRBJ1-6
CDR3nt: TGCGCCAGCAGCTTTTCCGGGGACGTCTCACCCCTCCACTTT
CDR3aa: CASSFSGDVSPLHF

v_gene: TRBV15
d_gene: -
abundance: many
j_gene: TRBJ1-1
CDR3nt: TGTGCCACCAGCAGAGTAGCAGGCGCCATGATAGCGGCTTTCTTT
CDR3aa: CATSRVAGAMIAAFF

v_gene: TRBV27
d_gene: TRBD1
abundance: -
j_gene: TRBJ1-5
CDR3nt: TGTGCCAGCAGTGGGGACAGAGAGAATCAGCCCCAGCATTTT
CDR3aa: CASSGDRENQPQHF

v_gene: TRBV2
d_gene: TRBD1
abundance: -
j_gene: TRBJ1-1
CDR3nt: TGTGCCAGCCAAATAATAACAGGGGGAGCTTTCTTT
CDR3aa: CASQIITGGAFF

v_gene: TRBV7-2
d_gene: TRBD1
abundance: few
j_gene: TRBJ1-1
CDR3nt: TGTGCCAGCAGCTTAGCGCAGGGGGGAGCTTTCTTT
CDR3aa: CASSLAQGGAFF

v_gene: TRBV25-1
d_gene: -
abundance: many
j_gene: TRBJ1-5
CDR3nt: TGTGCCAGCAGTGTCCAGTATAGCAATCAGCCCCAGCATTTT
CDR3aa: CASSVQYSNQPQHF

v_gene: TRBV10-2
d_gene: -
abundance: few
j_gene: TRBJ1-5
CDR3nt: TGTGCCAGCACGTCAGGGAATGGCAATCAGCCCCAGCATTTT
CDR3aa: CASTSGNGNQPQHF

v_gene: TRBV7-9
d_gene: -
abundance: many
j_gene: TRBJ2-7
CDR3nt: TGTGCCAGCAGCTATACAGCTTACGAGCAGTACTTC
CDR3aa: CASSYTAYEQYF

v_gene: TRBV10-3
d_gene: -
abundance: many
j_gene: TRBJ1-2
CDR3nt: TGTGCCATCAGTGAGTCCGCAGCGACTAACTATGGCTACACCTTC
CDR3aa: CAISESAATNYGYTF

v_gene: TRBV4-3
d_gene: -
abundance: -
j_gene: TRBJ2-5
CDR3nt: TGCGCCAGCAGCCCCAACAACCAGCGGCAAGAGACCCAGTACTTC
CDR3aa: CASSPNNQRQETQYF

v_gene: TRBV10-3
d_gene: -
abundance: many
j_gene: TRBJ2-7
CDR3nt: TGTGCCATCAGTGACCGGACCTACGAGCAGTACTTC
CDR3aa: CAISDRTYEQYF

v_gene: TRBV7-6
d_gene: TRBD1
abundance: -
j_gene: TRBJ2-5
CDR3nt: TGTGCCAACAGCTACCCCGGACAGGGTCAAGAGACCCAGTACTTC
CDR3aa: CANSYPGQGQETQYF

v_gene: TRBV7-9
d_gene: TRBD2
abundance: -
j_gene: TRBJ2-7
CDR3nt: TGTGCCAGCAGCTTAATCCGCGGGAGGAAAAATGAGCAGTACTTC
CDR3aa: CASSLIRGRKNEQYF

v_gene: TRBV7-9
d_gene: -
abundance: -
j_gene: TRBJ2-1
CDR3nt: TGTGCCAGCAGTTTAGTTCCCCAAGTTAGCTCCTACAATGAGCAGTTCTTC
CDR3aa: CASSLVPQVSSYNEQFF

v_gene: TRBV13
d_gene: TRBD1
abundance: many
j_gene: TRBJ2-7
CDR3nt: TGTGCCAGCAGCCCCCGGGACAGGGGCGACGAGCAGTACTTC
CDR3aa: CASSPRDRGDEQYF

v_gene: TRBV27
d_gene: -
abundance: -
j_gene: TRBJ1-4
CDR3nt: TGTGCCAGCAGTCCCGACACCGCTACGCGGAAACTGTTTTTT
CDR3aa: CASSPDTATRKLFF

v_gene: TRBV7-2
d_gene: -
abundance: many
j_gene: TRBJ2-7
CDR3nt: TGTGCCAGCAGCTCGGACATCTACGAGCAGTACTTC
CDR3aa: CASSSDIYEQYF

v_gene: TRBV5-8
d_gene: -
abundance: few
j_gene: TRBJ1-2
CDR3nt: TGTGCCAGCAGCCCCTACCCCGGACCGGGGGACTATGGCTACACCTTC
CDR3aa: CASSPYPGPGDYGYTF

v_gene: TRBV5-1
d_gene: TRBD1
abundance: -
j_gene: TRBJ2-7
CDR3nt: TGTGCCAGCAGCAAGACAGGGAGCAACGAGCAGTACTTC
CDR3aa: CASSKTGSNEQYF

v_gene: TRBV11-2
d_gene: -
abundance: -
j_gene: TRBJ2-3
CDR3nt: TGTGCCAGCAGCTTACTACCTAGCACAGATACGCAGTATTTT
CDR3aa: CASSLLPSTDTQYF

v_gene: TRBV19
d_gene: -
abundance: -
j_gene: TRBJ2-4
CDR3nt: TGTGCCAGTAGTGGACCGGGCCCGAACATTCAGTACTTC
CDR3aa: CASSGPGPNIQYF

v_gene: TRBV7-6
d_gene: TRBD1
abundance: many
j_gene: TRBJ2-5
CDR3nt: TGTGCCAGCAGCTTATCACAGGGGGGAGAGACCCAGTACTTC
CDR3aa: CASSLSQGGETQYF

v_gene: TRBV20-1
d_gene: -
abundance: many
j_gene: TRBJ2-7
CDR3nt: TGCAGTGCTAGAGCGCCTGATTACGAGCAGTACTTC
CDR3aa: CSARAPDYEQYF

v_gene: TRBV7-8
d_gene: -
abundance: many
j_gene: TRBJ2-5
CDR3nt: TGTGCCAGCAGCCCCCCTCCGTTGGGGCAAGAGACCCAGTACTTC
CDR3aa: CASSPPPLGQETQYF

v_gene: TRBV7-2
d_gene: TRBD1
abundance: many
j_gene: TRBJ2-2
CDR3nt: TGTGCCAGCAGCCGGGGGACAGGGACCGGGGAGCTGTTTTTT
CDR3aa: CASSRGTGTGELFF

v_gene: TRBV20-1
d_gene: -
abundance: many
j_gene: TRBJ1-2
CDR3nt: TGCAGTGCTAGTTTGATCACTAACTATGGCTACACCTTC
CDR3aa: CSASLITNYGYTF

v_gene: TRBV5-6
d_gene: TRBD2
abundance: -
j_gene: TRBJ2-7
CDR3nt: TGTGCCAGCAGCTCGGCGGGAGCGGAAGTAAACTACGAGCAGTACTTC
CDR3aa: CASSSAGAEVNYEQYF

v_gene: TRBV7-9
d_gene: -
abundance: -
j_gene: TRBJ1-5
CDR3nt: TGTGCCAGCATCGAACTACCCGGGAGCAAAAATTTATCAGCCCCAGCATTT
CDR3aa: CASIELPGSKNLSAPAF

v_gene: TRBV7-9
d_gene: TRBD2
abundance: many
j_gene: TRBJ2-7
CDR3nt: TGTGCCAGCAGCGTAGCGGGAGGGTTAGGCGAGCAGTACTTC
CDR3aa: CASSVAGGLGEQYF

v_gene: TRBV10-2
d_gene: TRBD1
abundance: many
j_gene: TRBJ1-3
CDR3nt: TGCGCCAGCAGCCCAGGGGGTGGAAACACCATATATTTT
CDR3aa: CASSPGGGNTIYF

v_gene: TRBV19
d_gene: TRBD1
abundance: few
j_gene: TRBJ1-2
CDR3nt: TGTGCCAGTAGTCCGCTCGGACAGGTCGTTTATGGCTACACCTTC
CDR3aa: CASSPLGQVVYGYTF

v_gene: TRBV7-9
d_gene: -
abundance: -
j_gene: TRBJ1-1
CDR3nt: TGTGCCAGCAGCAAGGGGGGGGGCAGAGGCTTAGCTTTCTTT
CDR3aa: CASSKGGGRGLAFF

v_gene: TRBV27
d_gene: -
abundance: -
j_gene: TRBJ2-7
CDR3nt: TGTGCGGATTACGAGCAGTACTTC
CDR3aa: CADYEQYF

v_gene: TRBV24-1
d_gene: TRBD1
abundance: many
j_gene: TRBJ2-5
CDR3nt: TGTGCCACCAGTGACCCTGGACAGGGCGAGACCCAGTACTTC
CDR3aa: CATSDPGQGETQYF

v_gene: TRBV4-1
d_gene: -
abundance: many
j_gene: TRBJ2-7
CDR3nt: TGCGCCAGCAGCCAAGATAGTCAGGGGCTCTACGAGCAGTACTTC
CDR3aa: CASSQDSQGLYEQYF

v_gene: TRBV7-3
d_gene: -
abundance: -
j_gene: TRBJ2-1
CDR3nt: TGTGCCAGCAGCTTAATTCCCTGGCTTAATGAGCAGTTCTTC
CDR3aa: CASSLIPWLNEQFF

v_gene: TRBV6-5
d_gene: -
abundance: many
j_gene: TRBJ2-5
CDR3nt: TGTGCCAGCAGTCAACAGCGTTGGGAGACCCAGTACTTC
CDR3aa: CASSQQRWETQYF

v_gene: TRBV11-2
d_gene: -
abundance: few
j_gene: TRBJ2-5
CDR3nt: TGTGCCAGCAGCCCCGCGGGGAAAGAGACCCAGTACTTC
CDR3aa: CASSPAGKETQYF

v_gene: TRBV6-5
d_gene: -
abundance: -
j_gene: TRBJ1-5
CDR3nt: TGTGCCAGCAGTCCCCCTTTCAGGCCCCAGCATTTT
CDR3aa: CASSPPFRPQHF

v_gene: TRBV7-9
d_gene: TRBD1
abundance: few
j_gene: TRBJ1-1
CDR3nt: TGTGCCTCATCAAACAGGGGGCCCGACACTGAAGCTTTCTTT
CDR3aa: CASSNRGPDTEAFF

v_gene: TRBV7-9
d_gene: -
abundance: many
j_gene: TRBJ1-2
CDR3nt: TGTGCCAGCAGCTTAGCGTCGGGTCGGGGCGCGGGAGGCTACACCTTC
CDR3aa: CASSLASGRGAGGYTF

v_gene: TRBV7-6
d_gene: -
abundance: many
j_gene: TRBJ1-1
CDR3nt: TGTGCCAGCAGCTTTGGGGACCTCACTGAAGCTTTCTTT
CDR3aa: CASSFGDLTEAFF

v_gene: TRBV2
d_gene: -
abundance: many
j_gene: TRBJ1-5
CDR3nt: TGTGCCAGCCAAGCGCAGGGACCCTACCGATCAATGACCCAGCATTTT
CDR3aa: CASQAQGPYRSMTQHF

v_gene: TRBV6-5
d_gene: -
abundance: many
j_gene: TRBJ1-4
CDR3nt: TGTGCCACCGGATCCGAGGAAGAAAAACTGTTTTTT
CDR3aa: CATGSEEEKLFF